The clone carrying this T cell receptor (beta chain) was counted many times. Its antigen is unknown. The source of the sample is a study of CD8+ T cells in alopecia areata. Study-wide context: Treatment ran 6 to 18 months, with 6 months of follow-up afterward. The share of scalp area affected provided the severity score for treated patients. Study conclusions and caveats: Sequences from scalp samples also cover resident alphabeta T cells of normal skin.

The CDR3 covers 14 residues. Germline lookup yields CDR1 SGHNT and CDR2 YENEEA. V shed 6 bases and J shed 1 base, with 12 bases lying between them. RNA extraction and reverse transcription yielded cDNA as sequencing template. Profiling relied on immunoSEQ multiplex PCR, and the TCRdb table lists in-frame clones only, not all of them. The data show roughly 110,000 clones, roughly 56% seen once. Treatment given: oral pan-JAK inhibitor, 5-10 mg twice daily. The chain uses TRBV11-3 and TRBJ2-5; D is undetermined. This clonotype originated in a human donor with alopecia areata. The sequenced sample was CD4+ T cells sorted from blood, obtained at week 24, from a patient treated with tofacitinib. This CDR3 reads CASRPATFQETQYF. The CDR3 DNA reads as TGTGCCAGCAGGCCGGCGACCTTCCAAGAGACCCAGTACTTC. Full variable domain (rest looked up from reference TRBV11-3 and TRBJ2-5): EAGVVQSPRYKIIEKKQPVAFWCNPISGHNTLYWYLQNLGQGPELLIRYENEEAVDDSQLPKDRFSAERLKGVDSTLKIQPAELGDSAVYLCASRPATFQETQYFGPGTRLLVL.